This TCR beta chain was captured by sequencing in a study of cytomegalovirus exposure and HLA in healthy donors. The germline V gene has CDR1 SGHRS and CDR2 YFSETQ. The V end was cut by 5 bases, the J end by 5 bases, with 10 bases between. The CDR3 runs 13 residues. The PCR employed 60 Vbeta primers together with 13 Jbeta primers. Profiling relied on immunoSEQ multiplex PCR, and the TCRdb table lists in-frame clones only, not all of them. The profile covers approximately 190,000 clones, with roughly 80% appearing a single time and around 4% taken by the ten largest. The sample comprised PBMCs. The chain couples TRBV5-1 to TRBJ1-4; D call uncertain. The sequence derives from a man over 45 in good health and CMV-seronegative. The DNA of the CDR3 is TGCGCCAGCAGGTACAGCATGAATGAAAAACTGTTTTTT. Translated: CASRYSMNEKLFF.